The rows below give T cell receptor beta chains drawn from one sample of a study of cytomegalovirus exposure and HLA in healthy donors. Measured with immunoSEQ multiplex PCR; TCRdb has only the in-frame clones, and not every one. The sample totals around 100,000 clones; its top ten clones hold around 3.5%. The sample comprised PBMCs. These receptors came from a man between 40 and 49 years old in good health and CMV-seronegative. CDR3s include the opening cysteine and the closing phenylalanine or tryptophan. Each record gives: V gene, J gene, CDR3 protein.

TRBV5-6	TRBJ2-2	CASSPGRPLGGGELFF
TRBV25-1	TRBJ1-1	CASRTGGTEAFF
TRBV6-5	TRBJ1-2	CASSYSSGTGGHTF
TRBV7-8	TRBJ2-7	CASSLVSGWEQYF
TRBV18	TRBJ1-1	CASSPSMDMNTEAFF
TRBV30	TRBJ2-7	CAWRPPGQDSLRWQYF
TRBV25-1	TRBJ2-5	CASQPTGGQETQYF
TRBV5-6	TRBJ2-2	CASSLDPLNTGELFF
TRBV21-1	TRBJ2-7	CASSKDGLVNEQYF
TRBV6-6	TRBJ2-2	CASSSWTSGGHVELFF
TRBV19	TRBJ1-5	CASNMGEGSGSNQPQHF
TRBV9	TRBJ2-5	CASSVGAGGPSETQYF
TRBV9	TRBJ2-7	CASSPLSYEQYF
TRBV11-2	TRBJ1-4	CASSSGEEGVEEKLFF
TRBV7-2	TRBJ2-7	CASSLETRASEQYF
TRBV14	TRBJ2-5	CASSFLAAEQETQYF
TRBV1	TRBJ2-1	CTSSQGLGGTYNEQFF
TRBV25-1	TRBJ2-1	CASSDKRGASYNEQFF
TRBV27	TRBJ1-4	CASKENEKLFF
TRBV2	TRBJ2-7	CASSGDRSYEQYF
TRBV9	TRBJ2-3	CASSAIRTSGGADTQYF
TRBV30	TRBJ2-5	CAWSGTVPQETQYF
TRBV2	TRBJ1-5	CASSESGINQPQHF
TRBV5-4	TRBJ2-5	CASSETGDETQYF
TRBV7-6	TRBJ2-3	CASSDRTGAEADTQYF
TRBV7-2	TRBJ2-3	CASSAEGGGDTQYF
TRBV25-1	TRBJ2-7	CASSEYGNRAYEQYF
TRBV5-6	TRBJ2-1	CASSFYGTANNEQFF
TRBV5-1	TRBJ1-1	CASTRGVGNTEAFF
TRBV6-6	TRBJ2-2	CASSYSRAGAPGELFF
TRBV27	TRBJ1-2	CASSSPGQGNYGYTF
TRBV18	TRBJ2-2	CASSPPGTSNTGELFF
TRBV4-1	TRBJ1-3	CASSQGTGETNTIYF
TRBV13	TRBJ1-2	CASSFSTGSRGYTF
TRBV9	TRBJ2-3	CASSVGSGGSDTQYF
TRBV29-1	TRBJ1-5	CSVITGAHQPQHF
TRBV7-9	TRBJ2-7	CASTLGTLGQGGEQYF
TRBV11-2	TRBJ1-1	CASSRQGFGTEAFF
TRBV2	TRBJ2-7	CASSDGRPYEQYF
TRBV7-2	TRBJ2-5	CASSLASAFIGETQYF
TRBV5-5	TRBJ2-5	CASSLATSGGAGETQYF
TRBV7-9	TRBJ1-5	CASSSPGGQPQHF
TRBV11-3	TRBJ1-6	CASSQLGQIYNSPLHF
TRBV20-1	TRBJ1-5	CSASDFEPQHF
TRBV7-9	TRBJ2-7	CASSMPGLGREQYF
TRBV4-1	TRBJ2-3	CASSPTTVTDTQYF
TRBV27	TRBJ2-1	CASSRGTSAQNEQFF
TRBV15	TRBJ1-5	CATSGGEGQPQHF
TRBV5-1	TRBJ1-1	CASSLGTANTEAFF
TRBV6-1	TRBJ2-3	CASSRADTQYF
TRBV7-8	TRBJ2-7	CASSLYSRQGFYEQYF
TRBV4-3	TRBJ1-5	CASRQGRYDQPQHF
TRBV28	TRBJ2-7	CASSFGEAGEQYF
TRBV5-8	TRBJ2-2	CASSGAQGSNTGELFF
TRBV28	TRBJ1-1	CASAVGRGLWMNTEAFF
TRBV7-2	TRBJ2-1	CASSPDWRLGNEQFF
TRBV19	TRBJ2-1	CASRTDRSSYNEQFF